These T cell receptor beta chains were read from a single sample in a study of blood T cells in healthy people across ages. TCRdb ran MiXCR on the 5' RACE reads and lists one entry per CDR3 protein. This table has more than 1,000,000 distinct CDR3 sequences, around 27% appearing once. This sample was also put to use in a study of T cells of mothers and their children.

The sample was blood. These receptors were collected from a girl aged 2-10 years in good health. The CDR3 runs from the conserved cysteine through the conserved F or W. The D gene is left open where the match is weak. Size is stated for part of the rows, as once, few or many counts, or as a class when the clone is expanded.

d_gene	v_gene	j_gene	abundance	CDR3nt	CDR3aa
NA	TRBV28	TRBJ2-7	NA	TGTGCCAGCAGTCCTCCGTCCGCCGCCTACGAGCAGTACTTC	CASSPPSAAYEQYF
NA	TRBV18	TRBJ2-1	NA	TGTGCCAGCTCACCAAAGGTATATCCTTACAATGAGCAGTTCTTC	CASSPKVYPYNEQFF
NA	TRBV7-9	TRBJ2-2	NA	TGTGCCAGCAGCCGTCCCGGGACACTGAACACCGGGGAGCTGTTTTTT	CASSRPGTLNTGELFF
TRBD2	TRBV10-3	TRBJ2-5	few	TGTGCCATCAGCCGCCCGGGGGGAGAGACCCAGTACTTC	CAISRPGGETQYF
NA	TRBV11-2	TRBJ2-7	NA	TGTGCCAGCAGCTTGATCCGTCCGGGCTACGAGCAGTACTTC	CASSLIRPGYEQYF
TRBD1	TRBV7-3	TRBJ2-7	NA	TGTGCCAGCAGCATAGGGGGCGCGCAGTACTTC	CASSIGGAQYF
NA	TRBV7-9	TRBJ2-3	NA	TGTGCCAGCAGGGGGGAGACAGATACGCAGTATTTT	CASRGETDTQYF
NA	TRBV29-1	TRBJ2-1	NA	TGCAGCGACGCTCCCGGGGAATACAATGAGCAGTTCTTC	CSDAPGEYNEQFF
NA	TRBV29-1	TRBJ2-2	few	TGCAGCGTACCAGGAGGCGGGGAGCTGTTTTTT	CSVPGGGELFF
NA	TRBV5-5	TRBJ2-1	NA	TGTGCCAGCAGCTTCGGCAGATTTAGCGGTAATGAGCAGTTCTTC	CASSFGRFSGNEQFF
NA	TRBV11-2	TRBJ2-1	NA	TGTGCCAGCAGCTTAGATGGACTGGACAACAATGAGCAGTTCTTC	CASSLDGLDNNEQFF
TRBD1	TRBV4-3	TRBJ1-2	once	TGCGCCAGCAGCCAAGATCGACGACAGGGGGGTGGCTACACCTTC	CASSQDRRQGGGYTF
TRBD1	TRBV4-1	TRBJ1-1	NA	TGCGCCAGCAGCCTCAGCGAGGGACAGGGGAACACTGAAGCTTTCTTT	CASSLSEGQGNTEAFF
NA	TRBV12-3/TRBV12-4	TRBJ2-7	many	TGCGCCAGCAGCTTGGGTCTCGAGCAGTACTTC	CASSLGLEQYF
NA	TRBV13	TRBJ2-5	NA	TGTGCCAGCAGCTTGACACCTACGGAAGAGACCCAGTACTTC	CASSLTPTEETQYF
TRBD1	TRBV2	TRBJ2-5	few	TGCGCCAGCAGGACAGGGTCCCTGGACCAAGAGACCCAGTACTTC	CASRTGSLDQETQYF
TRBD2	TRBV5-1	TRBJ2-5	once	TGCGCCAGCAGCTTGGAGGCTTATGGCGGGGGAGAGACCCAGTACTTC	CASSLEAYGGGETQYF
TRBD1	TRBV6-9	TRBJ1-4	NA	TGTACCAGCAGCCCCGGGACAGTGGGATATGAAAAACTGTTTTTT	CTSSPGTVGYEKLFF
NA	TRBV4-3	TRBJ2-5	few	TGCGCCAGCAGCCAAGATGTAAGGCAGGCCCAAGAGACCCAGTACTTC	CASSQDVRQAQETQYF
TRBD2	TRBV7-2	TRBJ2-5	few	TGTGCCAGCAGCTTAGGCCTACTAGCGGGGCTGTTCTTC	CASSLGLLAGLFF
TRBD2	TRBV20-1	TRBJ2-1	few	TGCAGTGCTAGAGAGGCGCTAGCGGGGATCTACAATGAGCAGTTCTTC	CSAREALAGIYNEQFF
TRBD1	TRBV7-9	TRBJ1-1	NA	TGTGCCAGCAGCTCCTTGTTGTGCAGGGGGCTTATTGAAGCTTTCTTT	CASSSLLCRGLIEAFF
TRBD1	TRBV13	TRBJ1-2	NA	TGTGCCAGCAGCCCCCTGGGACAGCCAACTTATGGCTACACCTTC	CASSPLGQPTYGYTF
TRBD1	TRBV29-1	TRBJ2-5	NA	TGCAGCGTTGAAGGGGCTTGGGTTCGACAGGGGGGAGGGGCCCCAGAGACCCAGTACTTC	CSVEGAWVRQGGGAPETQYF
NA	TRBV7-2	TRBJ2-1	few	TGTGCCAGCAGCTTAATGGGGCTCGGTGGCCATGAGCAGTTCTTC	CASSLMGLGGHEQFF
NA	TRBV10-3	TRBJ2-5	few	TGTGCCATCAGTGAGTTAGGGGCCGTTCGGGTGTTCTTC	CAISELGAVRVFF